This T cell receptor (beta chain) derives from a study of blood T cell repertoires in COVID-19 (dated by TCRdb to the early 2020s). About the study as a whole: Samples covering the acute and convalescent phases of COVID-19 were provided by collaborators in the United States, Italy and Spain. The material from the prospective study consisted of cDNA or gDNA derived from T cells, B-cell-depleted T cells, or PBMCs. Deeply sampled blood TCRbeta repertoires from subjects exposed to, actively infected with, or recovered from COVID-19 were included in the dataset. The repertoires were released in a freely available public database meant as a resource for research on the immune response to SARS-CoV-2. Samples were obtained from the ongoing ImmuneRACE study (first 160 participants) and from over 1,000 subjects provided by 6 global collaborators. The sample metadata nearly always contained a de-identified subject ID, COVID-19 status, age in years and sex. Where available, HLA class I and class II types were obtained from metadata supplied by the sample provider rather than from assay-based typing.

Collaborating institutions collected whole blood in K2EDTA tubes following their own protocols. For TCRbeta analysis, collaborators shipped samples in one of three forms: frozen whole blood, isolated PBMCs, or DNA extracted from either of those sample types. What the study reported, not specific to this receptor: Clinical and demographic metadata were provided uncurated, with the amount varying by source and participant.

TCRbeta CDR3 regions were amplified from genomic DNA using the immunoSEQ Assay, a bias-controlled multiplex PCR. The study's processing was this. Nucleated cell counts per sample were estimated from amplification of reference gene primers within the assay. To quantify the absolute abundance of each unique TCRbeta CDR3 rearrangement, sequence reads were collapsed and filtered. For each sample, productive Simpson clonality was calculated as the square root of Simpson's diversity index over productive rearrangements. TCRdb's version of the immuneACCESS table is confined to in-frame rearrangements and falls short of the full clone set. An unresolved V gene accounts for under half of the shortfall where checked; the remainder is of unknown origin. D and trimming were read from the DNA, whereas the V and J calls and clone size are those reported in that table. Present in this sample are some 300,000 clones, around 87% of which were seen just once. The ten largest clones take up around 1.2% of the sample.

As to this clone: This receptor's antigen is unknown. No base-level quality is on record; no much larger clone is a single base apart.

The germline V gene specifies LGHNA as CDR1 and YSLEER as CDR2. V drops 0 bases and J drops 6 bases, leaving 12 bases in between. Counted from cysteine to phenylalanine, this CDR3 has 15 amino acids. Kept here is only the CDR3 DNA, which spans 45 bases and is read in frame from base 1. The chain uses TRBV4-3 and TRBJ2-1; a weak D assignment points to TRBD2 (6 bases agree). This sequence was found in a man between 65 and 85 years old with acute or convalescent COVID-19. The sample consisted of peripheral blood. CDR3 loop: CASSQERRGFNEQFF. The sequence in DNA is TGCGCCAGCAGCCAAGAGAGGCGGGGATTCAATGAGCAGTTCTTC.